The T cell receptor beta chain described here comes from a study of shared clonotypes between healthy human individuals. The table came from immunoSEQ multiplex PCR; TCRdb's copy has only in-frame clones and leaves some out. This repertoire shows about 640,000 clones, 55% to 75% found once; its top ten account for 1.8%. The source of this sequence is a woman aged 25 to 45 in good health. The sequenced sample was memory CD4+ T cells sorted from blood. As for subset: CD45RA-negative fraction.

The CDR3 region is CPGRGGCEQSRANVLTF. The CDR3 DNA reads TGTCCTGGGAGGGGAGGATGCGAACAAAGTCGGGCCAACGTCCTGACTTTC. The gene calls are TRBV22-1 and TRBJ2-6; the table's D call, TRBD2, was not checked against the DNA. TRBV22-1 is flagged as a pseudogene. CDR3 length equals 17 residues.